This T cell receptor beta chain is drawn from a study of blood T cell repertoires in COVID-19. As for the study in general: Specimens from acute and convalescent COVID-19 originated in the United States, Italy and Spain.

In the original analysis: Estimation of nucleated cell counts was performed using reference gene primer amplification. Produced via immunoSEQ multiplex PCR; TCRdb's table is partial and in-frame only. V and J calls and clone size are those listed in that table; D and trimming were worked out from the DNA. The profile shows approximately 280,000 clones, 80% to 95% of them singletons. Recruited during active infection, patients (from Seattle) were subsequently followed longitudinally. The CDR3 contains 16 residues. Germline V gene sequence: CDR1 SGHDT, CDR2 YYEEEE. The V and J ends lost 1 base and 0 bases, in that order; junction bases with no gene match: 2.

The V call is TRBV5-6, the J call TRBJ1-4, with TRBD1 identical over 8 bases. The sequenced sample was peripheral blood. The origin of this receptor is a young woman with COVID-19, enrolled during active disease. The CDR3 is CASSLQGATTNEKLFF. The DNA of the CDR3 is TGTGCCAGCAGCTTGCAGGGGGCCACAACTAATGAAAAACTGTTTTTT.